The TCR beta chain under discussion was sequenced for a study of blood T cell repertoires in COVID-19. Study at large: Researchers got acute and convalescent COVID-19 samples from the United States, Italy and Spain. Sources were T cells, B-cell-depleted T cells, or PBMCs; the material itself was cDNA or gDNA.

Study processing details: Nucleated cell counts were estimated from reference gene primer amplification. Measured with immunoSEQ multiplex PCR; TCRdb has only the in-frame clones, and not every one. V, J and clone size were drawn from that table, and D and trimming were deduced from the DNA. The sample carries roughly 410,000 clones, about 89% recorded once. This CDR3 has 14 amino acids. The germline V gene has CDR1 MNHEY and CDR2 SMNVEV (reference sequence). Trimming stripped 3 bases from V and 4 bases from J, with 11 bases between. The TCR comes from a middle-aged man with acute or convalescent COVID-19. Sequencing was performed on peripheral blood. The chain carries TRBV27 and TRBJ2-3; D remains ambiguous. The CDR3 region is CASSLFFGADTQYF. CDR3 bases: TGTGCCAGCAGTTTGTTCTTCGGAGCAGATACGCAGTATTTT.